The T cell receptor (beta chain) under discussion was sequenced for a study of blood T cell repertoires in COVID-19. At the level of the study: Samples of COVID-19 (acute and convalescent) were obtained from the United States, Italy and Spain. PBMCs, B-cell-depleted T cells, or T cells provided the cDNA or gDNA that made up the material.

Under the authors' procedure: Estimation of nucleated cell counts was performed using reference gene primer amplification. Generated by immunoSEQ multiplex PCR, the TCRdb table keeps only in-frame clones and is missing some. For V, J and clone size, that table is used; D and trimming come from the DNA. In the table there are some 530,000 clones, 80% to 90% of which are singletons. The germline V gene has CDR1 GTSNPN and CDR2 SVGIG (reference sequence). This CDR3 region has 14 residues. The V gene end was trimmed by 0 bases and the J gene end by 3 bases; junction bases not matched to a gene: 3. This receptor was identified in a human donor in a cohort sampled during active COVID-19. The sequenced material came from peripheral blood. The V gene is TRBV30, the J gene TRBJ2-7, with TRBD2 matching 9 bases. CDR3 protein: CAWSVRLADYEQYF. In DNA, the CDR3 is TGTGCCTGGAGTGTTCGACTAGCGGACTACGAGCAGTACTTC.